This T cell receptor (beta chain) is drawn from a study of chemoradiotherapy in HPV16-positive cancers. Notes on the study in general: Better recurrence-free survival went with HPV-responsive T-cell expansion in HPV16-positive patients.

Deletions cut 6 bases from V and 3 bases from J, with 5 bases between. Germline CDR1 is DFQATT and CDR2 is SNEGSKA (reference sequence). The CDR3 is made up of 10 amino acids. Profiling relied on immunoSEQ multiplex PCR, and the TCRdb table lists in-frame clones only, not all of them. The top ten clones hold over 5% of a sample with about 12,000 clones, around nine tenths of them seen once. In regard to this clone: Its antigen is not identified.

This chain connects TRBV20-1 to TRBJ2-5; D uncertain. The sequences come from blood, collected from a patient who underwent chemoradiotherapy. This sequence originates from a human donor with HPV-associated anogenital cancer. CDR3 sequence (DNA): TGCAGTGCGGTAGAAGAGACCCAGTACTTC. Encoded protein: CSAVEETQYF.